The TCR beta chain under discussion was sequenced for a study of blood T cell repertoires in COVID-19. Study-level information: Acute and convalescent COVID-19 specimens originated in the United States, Italy and Spain. Sources were T cells, B-cell-depleted T cells, or PBMCs; the material itself was cDNA or gDNA.

This CDR3 contains 13 residues. The V gene lost 3 bases and the J gene lost 5 bases, with 10 bases spanning the gap. The germline CDR1 and CDR2 sequences are SGHTA and FQGNSA. As originally analysed: Cell counts per sample came from amplifying reference gene primers. The method was immunoSEQ multiplex PCR; TCRdb's version includes in-frame clones alone and lacks a portion of them. That table furnishes V, J and clone size, whereas the DNA furnished D and trimming. The data show about 56,000 clones, 80% to 90% seen once. The sequenced material came from peripheral blood. This clonotype originated in a human donor in a cohort sampled during active COVID-19. The V call is TRBV7-2, the J call TRBJ2-5, with D possibly TRBD2 on 6 matching bases. The CDR3, as DNA: TGTGCCAGCAGCTTTAGCCGGGGGGAGACCCAGTACTTC. This encodes CASSFSRGETQYF.